Sequencing of this T cell receptor (beta chain) was carried out in a study of T cell responses to AZD1222 COVID-19 vaccine. Study-level points and caveats: Repertoire sampling was restricted to post-peak T cell response timepoints.

Only in-frame clones appear in the TCRdb table, and some are missing; sequencing was by immunoSEQ multiplex PCR. The profile shows about 99,000 clones, roughly 88% of them singletons. Germline assignment: CDR1 SGHTA and CDR2 FQGNSA. V was pared by 4 bases and J by 8 bases, with 10 bases of the junction left unmatched. The CDR3 consists of 15 residues. On this clone itself: Its antigen is currently unknown.

This chain uses TRBV7-2 with TRBJ2-1; 8 bases map to TRBD2. This receptor was identified in an adult in good health. Material: peripheral blood, obtained on day 0 of AZD1222 vaccination. In nucleotides, the CDR3 is TGTGCCAGCAGCTCCGGGACTAGTCTGTACTATGAGCAGTTCTTC. Its translation: CASSSGTSLYYEQFF.